The clone carrying this T cell receptor beta chain has more than one count but fewer than ten. What it binds is not known. This CDR3 has 14 amino acids. Germline V lookup: CDR1 SGDLS, CDR2 YYNGEE. V gave up 4 bases and J gave up 0 bases, with 5 bases separating them. These data belong to a study of early T cells in non-severe SARS-CoV-2 infection. Study-wide context: Investigators sequenced bulk RNA drawn from unsorted whole blood, and chains remained unpaired. Regarding the study as a whole: The matching step, a VDJdb search, favored anti-spike CD8 responses and missed private and CD4 specificities.

MiXCR, applied by TCRdb to the 5' RACE reads, yields one record per CDR3 protein. The repertoire holds more than 80,000 distinct CDR3 sequences, with approximately 15% as singletons. The TCR was taken from an adult who was a healthcare worker with PCR-confirmed SARS-CoV-2 infection or an uninfected control (not recorded which). The V gene is TRBV9, the J gene TRBJ2-6; D uncertain. Sequenced material: whole blood. The CDR3 DNA reads TGTGCCAGCAGCCGTAGCTCTGGGGCCAACGTCCTGACTTTC. It encodes CASSRSSGANVLTF. Filled out from reference TRBV9 and TRBJ2-6, the complete variable domain reads DSGVTQTPKHLITATGQRVTLRCSPRSGDLSVYWYQQSLDQGLQFLIQYYNGEERAKGNILERFSAQQFPDLHSELNLSSLELGDSALYFCASSRSSGANVLTFGAGSRLTVL.